The TCR beta chain described here comes from a study of blood T cell repertoires in COVID-19. About the research overall: T cells, B-cell-depleted T cells, or PBMCs supplied cDNA or gDNA.

TCRdb's table, derived via immunoSEQ multiplex PCR, lists solely in-frame clones and lacks some. The table lists 84,000 or so clones, roughly 78% of them singletons. Germline V lookup: CDR1 SGHDN, CDR2 FVKESK. This CDR3 spans 13 amino acids. V lost 0 bases and J 3 bases, leaving 3 bases between the germline ends. Sequencing used peripheral blood. The chain employs TRBV14 and TRBJ2-1; D unclear. This sequence was found in a woman of 80 years or more with acute or convalescent COVID-19. CDR3 amino acids: CASSQDRYNEQFF. CDR3 nucleotides: TGTGCCAGCAGCCAAGATCGCTACAATGAGCAGTTCTTC.